This passage covers 20 T cell receptor beta chains from one sample sequenced in a study of T cell repertoires in cytomegalovirus infection. A single record per CDR3 protein comes from TCRdb applying MiXCR to the reads. Of hundreds of thousands of distinct CDR3 sequences listed, roughly 26% are singletons. Sequenced material: CD8+ T cells from PBMCs. The receptor source for this set is a human donor in good health (CMV status not recorded). Some clones in this sample may be carry-over from other donors' samples.

The rearrangement links TRBV27 to TRBJ1-5, with TRBD1 as a possible D gene (6 bases). The CDR3 loop spans 16 amino acids. Looked up from germline, CDR1 is MNHEY and CDR2 is SMNVEV (reference sequence). The V end was cut by 5 bases, the J end by 7 bases, with 21 bases between. CDR3: CASSPLTGPALQPQHF. DNA of the CDR3: TGTGCCAGCAGTCCCCTGACAGGCCCCGCGTTGCAGCCCCAGCATTTT.

This clonotype turned up a few times. The chain links TRBV27 to TRBJ2-1; the D gene could be TRBD1 or TRBD2 (6 bases each). CDR3 size: 12 residues. V shed 6 bases and J shed 9 bases, with 12 bases lying between them. Germline V gene lookup returns CDR1 MNHEY and CDR2 SMNVEV (reference sequence). The CDR3 reads CASSYGGTEQFF. In DNA form, the CDR3 reads TGTGCCAGCAGCTACGGGGGCACTGAGCAGTTCTTC.

This clonotype was seen ten or more times. The chain recombines TRBV28 with TRBJ1-6; the D is unclear. V was cut by 5 bases and J by 14 bases, with 10 bases left in between. Per germline, CDR1 MDHEN and CDR2 SYDVKM. The CDR3 contains 11 residues. The CDR3 nucleotides are TGTGCCAGCAGTATCGGAGAGTCCCTCCACTTT. As protein: CASSIGESLHF.

At least ten counts were recorded for this clonotype. This chain links TRBV28 with TRBJ2-1, with D perhaps matching TRBD2 (6 bases). Germline V gene lookup returns CDR1 MDHEN and CDR2 SYDVKM. The V end was cut by 5 bases, the J end by 7 bases, with 15 bases between. The CDR3 is 14 amino acids. The CDR3: CASSPLGGRNEQFF. DNA of the CDR3: TGTGCCAGCAGTCCTCTGGGGGGAAGGAATGAGCAGTTCTTC.

This chain links TRBV14 with TRBJ2-3; TRBD2 is a possible D gene (6 bases). Germline-derived CDR1 and CDR2 are SGHDN and FVKESK. Trimming removed 4 bases at V and 6 bases at J, with 20 bases between. This CDR3 comprises 16 residues. CDR3 bases: TGTGCCAGCAGCCCTCAAATGGGGGGACTCCCGGATACGCAGTATTTT. This gives the protein CASSPQMGGLPDTQYF.

This clonotype appeared a few times. The chain couples TRBV6-5 to TRBJ1-1; D not resolved. Germline V CDR1 and CDR2: MNHEY, SVGAGI. V was clipped by 2 bases and J by 4 bases, with 8 bases between them. The CDR3 contains 13 residues. The CDR3 spells CASSYPDGTEAFF. As DNA, the CDR3 is TGTGCCAGCAGTTACCCCGACGGCACTGAAGCTTTCTTT.

The V call is TRBV28, the J call TRBJ2-3, with D perhaps matching TRBD1 (5 bases). CDR3 length: 15 residues. Germline CDR1 MDHEN, CDR2 SYDVKM. Trimming removed 7 bases at V and 1 base at J, with 15 bases between. CDR3 region: CASTSGQGRTDTQYF. For the CDR3, the DNA is TGTGCCAGCACTTCGGGTCAGGGTCGCACAGATACGCAGTATTTT.

This clonotype was seen many times. This chain uses TRBV28 with TRBJ1-1; no reliable D call. The CDR3 length is 13 residues. CDR1 is MDHEN and CDR2 is SYDVKM in the germline V gene. Between the trimmed V and J ends, which lost 2 bases and 7 bases, there was a span of 11 bases. The CDR3 sequence is CASSLSRQSEAFF. CDR3 nucleotides: TGTGCCAGCAGTTTAAGCCGTCAGAGTGAAGCTTTCTTT. Complete variable domain (other parts from reference TRBV28 and TRBJ1-1): DVKVTQSSRYLVKRTGEKVFLECVQDMDHENMFWYRQDPGLGLRLIYFSYDVKMKEKGDIPEGYSVSREKKERFSLILESASTNQTSMYLCASSLSRQSEAFFGQGTRLTVV.

There are a few counts of this clonotype. The chain combines TRBV20-1 with TRBJ1-4, with 10 bases that match TRBD1. Trimming cost V 5 bases and J 1 base; bases outside gene matches: 7. The CDR3 loop spans 16 amino acids. From germline, CDR1 is DFQATT and CDR2 SNEGSKA (reference sequence). CDR3 sequence: CSARGQGSGTNEKLFF. DNA for the CDR3: TGCAGTGCTCGGGGACAGGGGAGCGGAACTAATGAAAAACTGTTTTTT.

V usage is TRBV2 and J usage is TRBJ1-2, with 8 bases matching TRBD1. Germline V CDR1 and CDR2: SNHLY, FYNNEI. V lost 6 bases, J lost 13 bases, and 10 bases stayed unmatched. This CDR3 comprises 12 residues. CDR3 DNA sequence: TGTGCCAGCAGACCGGGACAGGCTGGATTCACCTTC. It encodes CASRPGQAGFTF.

To note about this clonotype: A much larger clonotype is one base distant, so this may be a read error. The chain recombines TRBV7-6 with TRBJ2-6; D is uncertain. Germline loops: CDR1 SGHVS, CDR2 FNYEAQ. The CDR3 is made up of 10 amino acids. The CDR3 reads CVTTPNVLTF. The CDR3 coding sequence is TGTGTCACAACACCCAACGTCCTGACTTTC.

This clonotype was recorded at least ten times. Here the CDR3 DNA reads TGTGCCAGCAGCCAAGATGTCAGCATGAGGACGTGGCCAGATACGCAGTATTTT. Its translation: CASSQDVSMRTWPDTQYF. This chain joins TRBV14 and TRBJ2-3, with D unresolved. Germline CDR1 SGHDN, CDR2 FVKESK. The length of the CDR3 is 18 residues. V was clipped by 0 bases and J by 4 bases, with 20 bases between them.

The chain recombines TRBV20-1 with TRBJ1-1; 12 bases are shared with TRBD1. CDR3 size: 15 residues. The V and J ends lost 5 bases and 5 bases, in that order; junction bases with no gene match: 9. The germline V gene has CDR1 DFQATT and CDR2 SNEGSKA (reference sequence). The CDR3 here is CSAYLGQGAGTEAFF. The CDR3, as DNA: TGCAGTGCTTATTTGGGACAGGGGGCTGGGACTGAAGCTTTCTTT.

This clonotype was picked up many times. The V call is TRBV29-1, the J call TRBJ2-7, with TRBD2 matching 12 bases. Germline V lookup: CDR1 SQVTM, CDR2 ANQGSEA. The J segment lost 2 bases and the V segment lost 3 bases, leaving 5 bases of the junction unmatched. This CDR3 comprises 15 residues. DNA of the CDR3: TGCAGCGTTGAGGTACTAGCGGGGGGCCCCTACGAGCAGTACTTC. Translating it yields CSVEVLAGGPYEQYF.

This chain links TRBV7-9 with TRBJ1-3; D is ambiguous. Trimming removed 8 bases at V and 0 bases at J, with 14 bases between. The CDR3 loop spans 15 amino acids. Germline-derived CDR1 and CDR2 are SEHNR and FQNEAQ (reference sequence). The CDR3 loop reads CASLTPTDSGNTIYF. Written as DNA, the CDR3 is TGTGCCAGCCTGACCCCGACGGACTCTGGAAACACCATATATTTT. The whole variable domain, filled in from reference TRBV7-9 and TRBJ1-3, reads DTGVSQNPRHKITKRGQNVTFRCDPISEHNRLYWYRQTLGQGPEFLTYFQNEAQLEKSRLLSDRFSAERPKGSFSTLEIQRTEQGDSAMYLCASLTPTDSGNTIYFGEGSWLTVV.

This clonotype was seen only a few times. The chain couples TRBV4-1 to TRBJ2-1, with 10 bases aligning to TRBD1. CDR1 and CDR2 from the germline V gene are MGHRA and YSYEKL. The CDR3 has 14 residues. After removal of 5 bases from V and 9 bases from J, the junction contained 7 bases not matched to a gene. The DNA of the CDR3 is TGCGCCAGCAGCTTCCGGACAGGGGGGGGTGAGCAGTTCTTC. This sequence encodes CASSFRTGGGEQFF.

This clonotype was observed at least ten times. The rearrangement uses TRBV12-3 or TRBV12-4 and TRBJ2-5; TRBD2 agrees at 11 bases. The CDR3 loop spans 15 amino acids. V dropped 9 bases and J dropped 4; count of bases not matched to a gene: 10. CDR3 in DNA: TGTGCCAGATATAGCGGGGGGGATCGGTCAGAGACCCAGTACTTC. Protein: CARYSGGDRSETQYF.

This clonotype was detected ten times or more. The chain couples TRBV7-2 to TRBJ2-4; 12 bases map to TRBD1. With V trimmed by 3 bases and J by 11 bases, 11 bases remained unmatched. Germline loops: CDR1 SGHTA, CDR2 FQGNSA. There are 16 residues in the CDR3. The CDR3 here is CASSLTGGTGGEVQYF. The CDR3, as DNA: TGTGCCAGCAGCTTGACGGGGGGGACAGGGGGCGAGGTTCAGTACTTC.

J is TRBJ2-6 and V is TRBV7-9; TRBD1 agrees at 8 bases. CDR1 and CDR2 (germline): SEHNR, FQNEAQ (reference sequence). This CDR3 spans 17 amino acids. The V gene end was trimmed by 5 bases and the J gene end by 0 bases; junction bases not matched to a gene: 6. In nucleotides, the CDR3 is TGTGCCAGCAGCCGGACAGGGAGTAGCTCTGGGGCCAACGTCCTGACTTTC. Translated: CASSRTGSSSGANVLTF. The whole variable domain, remainder taken from reference TRBV7-9 and TRBJ2-6, is DTGVSQNPRHKITKRGQNVTFRCDPISEHNRLYWYRQTLGQGPEFLTYFQNEAQLEKSRLLSDRFSAERPKGSFSTLEIQRTEQGDSAMYLCASSRTGSSSGANVLTFGAGSRLTVL.

This clonotype was observed at least ten times. The CDR3 loop is CASMRGPYEQYF. In nucleotides, the CDR3 is TGTGCCAGCATGAGGGGACCCTACGAGCAGTACTTC. V gene TRBV6-2 or TRBV6-3 combines with J gene TRBJ2-7; D is possibly TRBD1 or TRBD2 (5 bases each). V was pared by 7 bases and J by 2 bases, with 9 bases between. The CDR3 sequence is 12 residues long. In germline, CDR1 is MNHEY, CDR2 SVGEGT.